This T cell receptor beta chain stems from a study of blood T cell repertoires in COVID-19. Germline lookup yields CDR1 LNHNV and CDR2 YYDKDF (reference sequence). This CDR3 comprises 13 residues. With V trimmed by 5 bases and J by 5 bases, 5 bases remained unmatched. Sequencing used immunoSEQ multiplex PCR; TCRdb keeps in-frame clones, though not all of them. The sample has roughly 300,000 clones; 80% to 95% are singletons. This receptor was identified in a woman in her 30s who had recovered from COVID-19. The sequenced material came from PBMCs or T cells enriched from blood (not recorded which). This chain uses TRBV15 with TRBJ1-2; the match to TRBD1 covers 7 bases. In nucleotides, the CDR3 is TGTGCCACCAGCCCGGGGACAGATTATGGCTACACCTTC. It translates to CATSPGTDYGYTF.